The 13 T cell receptor beta chains below were found in one sample sequenced in a study of identical twins. TCRdb fed the 5' RACE reads into MiXCR, producing one record per CDR3 protein. The sample holds hundreds of thousands of distinct CDR3 sequences, over 8.5% seen once. This same sample was also taken into another study, of yellow fever vaccine responses in identical twins.

The sequenced sample consisted of PBMCs. These receptors all come from a woman under 30 in good health.

This clonotype turned up a few times. The J gene is TRBJ2-5, the V gene TRBV20-1, with 10 bases identical to TRBD2. V gave up 5 bases and J gave up 1 base; unmatched junction bases: 7. The CDR3 length is 15 residues. Per the germline V gene, CDR1 is DFQATT and CDR2 is SNEGSKA (reference sequence). The CDR3 sequence: CSAQTLAGGQETQYF. The CDR3 DNA reads TGCAGTGCTCAAACGTTAGCGGGGGGCCAAGAGACCCAGTACTTC.

Regarding this clonotype: A junction boundary mismatches the germline segment, possibly from a read error. The chain uses TRBV20-1 and TRBJ2-2; D unresolved. This CDR3 contains 16 residues. CDR1 is DFQATT, CDR2 SNEGSKA, per germline (reference sequence). The CDR3 region has the DNA TGCTGTGCTTCCGTGGGCGGAACGCCCAACACCGGGGAGCTGTTTTTT. It specifies CCASVGGTPNTGELFF.

The genes are TRBV20-1 and TRBJ2-3; TRBD2 might be the D (5 bases). This CDR3 contains 15 residues. The germline gives CDR1 DFQATT, CDR2 SNEGSKA (reference sequence). V was shortened by 0 bases and J by 4 bases, with 14 bases between the two germline ends. The CDR3 reads CSARDILVHADTQYF. CDR3 coding DNA: TGCAGTGCTAGAGATATACTAGTGCATGCAGATACGCAGTATTTT.

This clonotype was observed a few times. This chain uses TRBV24-1 with TRBJ2-2, with a tentative D call TRBD1 (6 bases). Germline V gene data show CDR1 as KGHDR and CDR2 as SFDVKD. This CDR3 is 17 amino acids long. V was shortened by 6 bases and J by 2 bases, with 18 bases between the two germline ends. The DNA of the CDR3 is TGTGCCACCAGTACTCCCCTTAGAGGGGGTAACACCGGGGAGCTGTTTTTT. It yields the protein CATSTPLRGGNTGELFF.

This clonotype was seen a few times. The chain joins TRBV27 to TRBJ2-1; 16 nucleotides line up with TRBD2. Trimming cost V 3 bases and J 5 bases; bases outside gene matches: 10. This CDR3 region has 19 residues. Germline V gene data show CDR1 as MNHEY and CDR2 as SMNVEV (reference sequence). CDR3 in DNA: TGTGCCAGCAGTTTGAAATGGGGGACTAGCGGGAGGGCCGACAATGAGCAGTTCTTC. Translated: CASSLKWGTSGRADNEQFF.

This clonotype has a count of ten or more. J is TRBJ2-2 and V is TRBV4-1; 9 bases fit TRBD2. After removal of 0 bases from V and 3 bases from J, the junction contained 5 bases not matched to a gene. The CDR3 is 17 residues long. Germline CDR1 reads MGHRA; CDR2 reads YSYEKL. CDR3 region: CASSQDSGSDYTGELFF. The CDR3 nucleotides read TGCGCCAGCAGCCAAGATAGCGGGAGTGATTACACCGGGGAGCTGTTTTTT.

The chain couples TRBV30 to TRBJ2-7, with 11 bases aligning to TRBD1. V dropped 7 bases and J dropped 6; count of bases not matched to a gene: 8. CDR1 and CDR2 (germline): GTSNPN, SVGIG (reference sequence). The CDR3 is made up of 13 amino acids. The CDR3 protein is CAFTGQGASEQYF. For the CDR3, the DNA is TGTGCCTTCACCGGACAGGGGGCGTCCGAGCAGTACTTC.

The gene calls are TRBV6-2 or TRBV6-3 and TRBJ2-7, with D perhaps TRBD1 (6 bases). The ends were cut back, 2 bases at V and 2 bases at J, with 13 bases in the middle. The CDR3 is 15 amino acids. Germline values: CDR1 MNHEY, CDR2 SVGEGT. CDR3 sequence reads: CASSYPWDNTYEQYF. In DNA form, the CDR3 reads TGTGCCAGCAGTTACCCTTGGGACAACACCTACGAGCAGTACTTC.

V is TRBV2 and J is TRBJ2-1; possible D gene TRBD2, 6 bases. Germline CDR1 reads SNHLY; CDR2 reads FYNNEI. V lost 6 bases, J lost 5 bases, and 14 bases lay in between. This CDR3 comprises 14 residues. This chain's CDR3 is CASRFGGANNEQFF. CDR3 in DNA: TGTGCCAGCAGGTTTGGAGGGGCGAACAATGAGCAGTTCTTC.

This clonotype turned up a few times. V and J are TRBV9 and TRBJ1-2; TRBD1 is a possible D gene (6 bases). The CDR3 loop spans 14 amino acids. Looked up from germline, CDR1 is SGDLS and CDR2 is YYNGEE. Trimming stripped 0 bases from V and 2 bases from J, with 8 bases between. The CDR3 sequence is CASSVEGGNYGYTF. For the CDR3, the DNA is TGTGCCAGCAGCGTAGAAGGGGGGAACTATGGCTACACCTTC.

This clonotype came up a few times. The chain uses TRBV3-1 and TRBJ2-6; TRBD1 matches 10 bases. The CDR3 sequence is 22 residues long. The germline V gene has CDR1 LGHDT and CDR2 YNNKEL (reference sequence). The junction had 14 bases not matched to a gene; V was cut back by 0 bases and J by 0 bases. The CDR3 DNA reads as TGTGCCAGCAGCCAAGATTTTGGTCTTCGGGACAGGGGAATCTCTGGGGCCAACGTCCTGACTTTC. Protein product: CASSQDFGLRDRGISGANVLTF. The whole variable domain, remainder taken from reference TRBV3-1 and TRBJ2-6, is DTAVSQTPKYLVTQMGNDKSIKCEQNLGHDTMYWYKQDSKKFLKIMFSYNNKELIINETVPNRFSPKSPDKAHLNLHINSLELGDSAVYFCASSQDFGLRDRGISGANVLTFGAGSRLTVL.

The chain couples TRBV7-9 to TRBJ2-1, with TRBD1 matching over 7 bases. Germline assignment: CDR1 SEHNR and CDR2 FQNEAQ (reference sequence). V was pared by 5 bases and J by 8 bases, with 9 bases of the junction left unmatched. CDR3 length equals 14 residues. CDR3 residues: CASSPRQGTHEQFF. The CDR3 nucleotides read TGTGCCAGCAGCCCTCGACAGGGTACACATGAGCAGTTCTTC.

This chain uses TRBV6-5 with TRBJ2-3; TRBD2 aligns across 7 bases. Germline CDR1 is MNHEY and CDR2 is SVGAGI. V shed 3 bases, J shed 6 bases, and the junction held 9 bases outside the gene matches. There are 15 residues in the CDR3. The CDR3 spells CASSYFAGVGDTQYF. CDR3 sequence (DNA): TGTGCCAGCAGTTATTTCGCGGGAGTTGGGGATACGCAGTATTTT.